This TCR beta chain was captured in a study of response to subunit inactivated influenza vaccine. The CDR3 extends over 13 amino acids. CDR1 LGHNA and CDR2 YSLEER come from the germline V gene. The V and J ends lost 3 bases and 5 bases, in that order; junction bases with no gene match: 2. TCRdb reprocessed the RT-PCR reads via MiXCR and lists one record per CDR3 protein. The data hold some 570,000 distinct CDR3 sequences, with 10% to 12% observed a single time. These data are also associated with another study on T cells expressing NK-cell markers. Turning to that study: 5'RACE template switching with UMIs generated TCR beta cDNA. These clonotypes additionally ranked first within the CD3+CD56-NKG2C+ fraction of four donors.

The receptor was derived from a man between 50 and 59 years old who received an inactivated influenza vaccine. The chain couples TRBV4-3 to TRBJ2-5; 8 nucleotides align to TRBD1. This sample comprised PBMCs from blood, obtained on the day of vaccination. CDR3 loop: CASSQDRAETQYF. Written as DNA, the CDR3 is TGCGCCAGCAGCCAGGACAGGGCGGAGACCCAGTACTTC.